This entry lists 28 T cell receptor beta chains sequenced from one sample in a study of cytomegalovirus exposure and HLA in healthy donors (dated by TCRdb to the late 2010s). Preparation of the library involved the immunoSEQ multiplex PCR assay. A mixture of 60 forward primers for TCR Vbeta segments and 13 reverse primers for TCR Jbeta segments was used in the multiplex PCR. Not all clones reach the TCRdb copy of this immuneACCESS table, which keeps in-frame sequences only. Checked studies attribute under half of the gap to unresolved V genes and leave the rest unexplained. A total of over 150,000 clones appear in this sample, roughly 78% of them only once. Clones ranked in the top ten supply under 2.5% of the sample. The sample taken for sequencing was PBMCs. All receptors derive from a man aged 40-50 years in good health and CMV-seronegative.

CDR3: CAWSGSGLNTEAFF. Written as DNA, the CDR3 is TGTGCCTGGAGCGGGTCGGGGTTGAACACTGAAGCTTTCTTT. The V call is TRBV30, the J call TRBJ1-1; D not resolved. The CDR3 contains 14 residues. The V end was cut by 3 bases, the J end by 0 bases, with 11 bases between. CDR1 and CDR2 from the germline V gene are GTSNPN and SVGIG (reference sequence).

Comment on this clone: One end of the junction is discordant with germline, which a read error may explain. This rearrangement joins TRBV7-9 to TRBJ2-7; TRBD1 aligns across 8 bases. The CDR3 has 14 amino acids. Looked up from germline, CDR1 is SEHNR and CDR2 is FQNEAQ (reference sequence). The CDR3 DNA reads TGTTCCAGCAGCTTATCGGACAGGGTCTACGAGCAGTACTTC. Encoded protein: CSSSLSDRVYEQYF.

The rearrangement uses TRBV19 and TRBJ2-1; TRBD1 is a possible D gene (6 bases). V lost 1 base and J lost 0, with 13 bases in between. The CDR3 is 17 residues long. The germline gives CDR1 LNHDA, CDR2 SQIVND (reference sequence). CDR3 protein: CASSIGGLSDSYNEQFF. DNA for the CDR3: TGTGCCAGTAGTATAGGGGGGCTTAGCGACTCCTACAATGAGCAGTTCTTC.

The chain is built from TRBV20-1 and TRBJ2-3; the D is unclear. CDR3 length equals 11 residues. V lost 5 bases, J lost 6 bases, and 9 bases lay in between. Looked up from germline, CDR1 is DFQATT and CDR2 is SNEGSKA (reference sequence). CDR3 protein: CSAVQVDTQYF. Here the CDR3 DNA reads TGCAGTGCTGTGCAGGTTGATACGCAGTATTTT.

This clone was observed a single time. The V gene is TRBV18, the J gene TRBJ2-1; perhaps TRBD2 as D (5 bases). V was trimmed by 3 bases and J by 6 bases, leaving 12 bases between them. The CDR3 runs to 14 residues. Germline CDR1 and CDR2: KGHSH and LQKENI. CDR3 nucleotide sequence: TGTGCCAGCTCACCCGAGTTACTAGTCAATGAGCAGTTCTTC. Translation gives CASSPELLVNEQFF.

The chain employs TRBV28 and TRBJ2-7, with TRBD1 matching over 7 bases. Germline CDR1 MDHEN, CDR2 SYDVKM. The CDR3 consists of 13 residues. The V gene end was trimmed by 5 bases and the J gene end by 5 bases; junction bases not matched to a gene: 6. This chain's CDR3 is CASSEGGTNEQYF. The CDR3 bases are TGTGCCAGCAGTGAAGGGGGCACGAACGAGCAGTACTTC.

The genes are TRBV5-4 and TRBJ1-1; 10 bases line up with TRBD1. The CDR3 sequence is 15 residues long. CDR1 and CDR2 (germline): SGHNT, YYREEE (reference sequence). V trimming: 4 bases; J trimming: 3 bases; junction bases outside the gene matches: 6. The CDR3 spells CASSARQGAYTEAFF. CDR3 nucleotide sequence: TGTGCCAGCAGCGCGAGACAGGGGGCTTACACTGAAGCTTTCTTT.

This sequence joins TRBV6-6 and TRBJ2-3; 10 nucleotides agree with TRBD1. CDR1 is MNHNY and CDR2 is SVGAGI in the germline V gene (reference sequence). This CDR3 has 16 amino acids. V trimming: 5 bases; J trimming: 1 base; junction bases outside the gene matches: 6. Written as DNA, the CDR3 is TGTGCCAGCAGTCAAACCGGGACAGGGGGCACAGATACGCAGTATTTT. The encoded protein is CASSQTGTGGTDTQYF.

The CDR3: CASSLGGDVRGKAFF. For the CDR3, the DNA is TGCGCCAGCAGCTTGGGGGGGGACGTGCGGGGTAAAGCTTTCTTT. The gene calls are TRBV5-1 and TRBJ1-1, with D tentatively TRBD1 (5 bases). Between the trimmed V and J ends, which lost 0 bases and 9 bases, there was a span of 18 bases. The CDR3 runs to 15 residues. From germline, CDR1 is SGHRS and CDR2 YFSETQ. Full variable domain (missing parts from reference TRBV5-1 and TRBJ1-1): KAGVTQTPRYLIKTRGQQVTLSCSPISGHRSVSWYQQTPGQGLQFLFEYFSETQRNKGNFPGRFSGRQFSNSRSEMNVSTLELGDSALYLCASSLGGDVRGKAFFGQGTRLTVV.

The V gene is TRBV15, the J gene TRBJ2-1, with 9 bases identical to TRBD2. CDR1 is LNHNV, CDR2 YYDKDF, per germline (reference sequence). This CDR3 is 15 amino acids long. After removal of 5 bases from V and 2 bases from J, the junction contained 4 bases not matched to a gene. The CDR3 sequence is CATSSGGRAYNEQFF. In DNA form, the CDR3 reads TGTGCCACCAGCTCCGGCGGGAGGGCCTACAATGAGCAGTTCTTC.

The rearrangement uses TRBV6-6 and TRBJ2-5, with unresolved D. This CDR3 comprises 13 residues. From germline, CDR1 is MNHNY and CDR2 SVGAGI (reference sequence). The V end lost 4 bases, the J end lost 6 bases, and 12 bases lay between the germline ends. The CDR3 bases are TGTGCCAGCAGTTCCCCGAGGTCACAGACCCAGTACTTC. Translation gives CASSSPRSQTQYF.

V is TRBV6-5 and J is TRBJ2-7, with a weak D call TRBD2 (7 bases). Germline lookup yields CDR1 MNHEY and CDR2 SVGAGI. The V gene lost 8 bases and the J gene lost 3 bases, with 14 bases spanning the gap. The CDR3 loop spans 13 amino acids. The CDR3 region is CASRGRGIYEQYF. The CDR3 DNA follows: TGTGCCAGCCGTGGGAGGGGGATCTACGAGCAGTACTTC.

This clone was seen only once. The chain links TRBV27 to TRBJ1-5; no definite D call. The CDR3 consists of 15 residues. The germline V gene encodes CDR1 MNHEY and CDR2 SMNVEV (reference sequence). Trimming cost V 5 bases and J 0 bases, with 11 bases left between them. CDR3 sequence reads: CASSPGGYSNQPQHF. The CDR3 region has the DNA TGTGCCAGCAGTCCGGGTGGGTATAGCAATCAGCCCCAGCATTTT.

The chain joins TRBV19 to TRBJ2-4; D is possibly TRBD2 (5 bases). This CDR3 spans 15 amino acids. Per the germline V gene, CDR1 is LNHDA and CDR2 is SQIVND (reference sequence). V shed 3 bases and J shed 0 bases, with 9 bases lying between them. The CDR3 coding sequence is TGTGCCAGTAGTATCTCGGCGGGAGCCAAAAACATTCAGTACTTC. As protein: CASSISAGAKNIQYF.

The rearrangement links TRBV6-5 to TRBJ1-5; 10 nucleotides align to TRBD1. The germline V gene has CDR1 MNHEY and CDR2 SVGAGI. The CDR3 length is 15 residues. The V segment lost 5 bases and the J segment 6 bases; nucleotides outside the gene matches: 7. DNA of the CDR3: TGTGCCAGCAGTGGCGGACAGGGGGGAGTTCAGCCCCAGCATTTT. Its protein product is CASSGGQGGVQPQHF.

This rearrangement joins TRBV29-1 to TRBJ1-1; tentative D call: TRBD1 (5 bases). The V gene lost 4 bases and the J gene lost 0 bases, with 9 bases spanning the gap. Germline assignment: CDR1 SQVTM and CDR2 ANQGSEA. CDR3 length: 13 residues. The CDR3 nucleotides read TGCAGCGTTGGGGACTACCTGAACACTGAAGCTTTCTTT. Translation gives CSVGDYLNTEAFF. The whole variable domain, filled in from reference TRBV29-1 and TRBJ1-1, reads SAVISQKPSRDICQRGTSLTIQCQVDSQVTMMFWYRQQPGQSLTLIATANQGSEATYESGFVIDKFPISRPNLTFSTLTVSNMSPEDSSIYLCSVGDYLNTEAFFGQGTRLTVV.

This chain links TRBV6-1 with TRBJ2-7; 9 bases align to TRBD1. CDR1 and CDR2 from the germline V gene are MNHNS and SASEGT. V was pared by 8 bases and J by 3 bases, with 5 bases of the junction left unmatched. This CDR3 spans 13 amino acids. The DNA of the CDR3 is TGTGCCAGCGGAAGGGGACAGGGCTACGAGCAGTACTTC. Translating gives CASGRGQGYEQYF.

The rearrangement links TRBV30 to TRBJ1-4; D is possibly TRBD1 (5 bases). V lost 2 bases and J 0 bases, leaving 13 bases between the germline ends. Germline values: CDR1 GTSNPN, CDR2 SVGIG (reference sequence). CDR3 length: 16 amino acids. The CDR3 loop is CAWSKGVGATNEKLFF. DNA of the CDR3: TGTGCCTGGAGTAAAGGGGTTGGGGCAACTAATGAAAAACTGTTTTTT.

The rearrangement links TRBV28 to TRBJ2-1; 7 nucleotides line up with TRBD2. V was clipped by 6 bases and J by 8 bases; unmatched bases: 13. Germline loops: CDR1 MDHEN, CDR2 SYDVKM. The CDR3 consists of 15 residues. In DNA, the CDR3 is TGTGCCAGCAGGGGGGGTGGGCGGGAGAGGGATGAGCAGTTCTTC. It encodes CASRGGGRERDEQFF.

In this sample, this clone turned up a few times. The chain recombines TRBV2 with TRBJ2-7, with TRBD2 as a possible D gene (5 bases). CDR3 length: 13 amino acids. V was pared by 6 bases and J by 7 bases, with 16 bases between. The germline V gene has CDR1 SNHLY and CDR2 FYNNEI. The CDR3 DNA follows: TGTGCCAGCAGCGAGGGTTCTACGGGAGAGCAGTACTTC. This encodes CASSEGSTGEQYF.

This chain joins TRBV11-3 and TRBJ2-5; 7 bases fit TRBD1. This CDR3 has 17 amino acids. From germline, CDR1 is SGHNT and CDR2 YENEEA. J was trimmed by 5 bases and V by 5 bases; bases with no gene match: 17. The CDR3 protein is CASSTGVNQPARETQYF. CDR3 nucleotide sequence: TGTGCCAGCAGCACAGGGGTAAACCAACCCGCGCGGGAGACCCAGTACTTC.

A few counts support this clone. The gene calls are TRBV6-5 and TRBJ1-1; maybe TRBD1 (5 bases). The CDR3 is 15 amino acids. V was clipped by 1 base and J by 0 bases, with 9 bases between them. Germline V CDR1 and CDR2: MNHEY, SVGAGI. The CDR3, as DNA: TGTGCCAGCAGTTACTTGGACATTGTGAACACTGAAGCTTTCTTT. Protein: CASSYLDIVNTEAFF.

The genes are TRBV21-1 and TRBJ2-2; the table gives TRBD1 as D, unverified against the DNA. TRBV21-1 counts as a pseudogene. This CDR3 is 16 amino acids long. This chain's CDR3 is CASSIKTGGDTGELFF. In DNA, the CDR3 is TGTGCCAGCAGCATAAAAACAGGGGGAGACACCGGGGAGCTGTTTTTT.

This clone turned up a few times. This chain uses TRBV25-1 with TRBJ2-2; TRBD2 agrees at 11 bases. Trimming removed 8 bases from V and 5 bases from J; junction bases left unmatched: 7. Looked up from germline, CDR1 is MGHDK and CDR2 is SYGVNS. The CDR3 length is 15 residues. DNA for the CDR3: TGTGCCAGCGGGGGAGTAGCGGGAGGGACCGGGGAGCTGTTTTTT. Protein sequence: CASGGVAGGTGELFF. The whole variable domain, remainder taken from reference TRBV25-1 and TRBJ2-2, is EADIYQTPRYLVIGTGKKITLECSQTMGHDKMYWYQQDPGMELHLIHYSYGVNSTEKGDLSSESTVSRIRTEHFPLTLESARPSHTSQYLCASGGVAGGTGELFFGEGSRLTVL.

The gene calls are TRBV6-1 and TRBJ2-7; 8 nucleotides line up with TRBD1. This CDR3 spans 14 amino acids. Germline V gene lookup returns CDR1 MNHNS and CDR2 SASEGT. V shed 5 bases and J 3 bases; nucleotides not matched to a gene: 6. CDR3 loop: CASSLDRGGYEQYF. CDR3 sequence (DNA): TGTGCCAGCAGTTTAGACAGGGGAGGCTACGAGCAGTACTTC.

This chain connects TRBV21-1 to TRBJ2-7; the table's D call, TRBD1, has no DNA check behind it. TRBV21-1 is a pseudogene segment. The CDR3 totals 16 residues. CDR3: CASSKGRGQGNYEQYF. For the CDR3, the DNA is TGTGCCAGCAGCAAAGGGAGGGGACAGGGAAACTACGAGCAGTACTTC.

This rearrangement joins TRBV7-9 to TRBJ2-1; 11 bases fit TRBD2. This CDR3 has 16 amino acids. J gave up 6 bases and V 4 bases, and 8 bases lay outside the gene matches. Germline-derived CDR1 and CDR2 are SEHNR and FQNEAQ (reference sequence). The CDR3 DNA follows: TGTGCCAGCAGCTCCATAGCGGGAGGGGGGGGCAATGAGCAGTTCTTC. It yields the protein CASSSIAGGGGNEQFF.

V gene TRBV7-2 combines with J gene TRBJ2-5, with D perhaps matching TRBD1 (6 bases). The CDR3 is 17 residues long. The germline V gene has CDR1 SGHTA and CDR2 FQGNSA. Trimming removed 8 bases at V and 0 bases at J, with 22 bases between. The chain's CDR3 is CASLKSLKNRDQETQYF. In DNA, the CDR3 is TGTGCCAGCCTCAAAAGTCTGAAGAACAGGGACCAAGAGACCCAGTACTTC.